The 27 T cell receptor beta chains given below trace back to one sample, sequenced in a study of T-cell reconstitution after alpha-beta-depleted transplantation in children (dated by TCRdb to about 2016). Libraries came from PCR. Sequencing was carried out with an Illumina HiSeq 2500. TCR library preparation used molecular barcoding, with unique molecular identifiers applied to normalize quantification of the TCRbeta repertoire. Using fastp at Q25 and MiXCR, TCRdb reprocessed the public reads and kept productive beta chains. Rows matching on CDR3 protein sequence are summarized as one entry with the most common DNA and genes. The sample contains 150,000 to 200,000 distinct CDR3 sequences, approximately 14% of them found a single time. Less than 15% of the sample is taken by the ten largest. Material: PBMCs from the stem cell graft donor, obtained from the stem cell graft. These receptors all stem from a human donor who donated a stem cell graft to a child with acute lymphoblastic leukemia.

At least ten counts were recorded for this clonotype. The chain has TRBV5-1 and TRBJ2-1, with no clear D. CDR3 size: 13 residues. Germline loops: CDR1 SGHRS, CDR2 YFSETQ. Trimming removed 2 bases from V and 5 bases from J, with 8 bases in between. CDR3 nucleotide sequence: TGCGCCAGCAGCTTTTCATGGAACAATGAGCAGTTCTTC. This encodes CASSFSWNNEQFF.

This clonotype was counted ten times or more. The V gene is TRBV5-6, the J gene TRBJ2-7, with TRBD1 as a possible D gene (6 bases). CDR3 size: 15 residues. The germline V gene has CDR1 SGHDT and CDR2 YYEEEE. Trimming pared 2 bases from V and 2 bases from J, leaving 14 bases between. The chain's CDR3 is CASSLYDRSTYEQYF. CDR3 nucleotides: TGTGCCAGCAGCTTATATGACAGGTCAACCTACGAGCAGTACTTC.

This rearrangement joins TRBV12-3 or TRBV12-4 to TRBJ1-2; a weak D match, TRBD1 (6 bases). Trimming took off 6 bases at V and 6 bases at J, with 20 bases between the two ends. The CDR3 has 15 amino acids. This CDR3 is CASSSKAGANHGYTF. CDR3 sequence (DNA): TGTGCCAGCAGCTCTAAGGCGGGGGCGAATCATGGCTACACCTTC.

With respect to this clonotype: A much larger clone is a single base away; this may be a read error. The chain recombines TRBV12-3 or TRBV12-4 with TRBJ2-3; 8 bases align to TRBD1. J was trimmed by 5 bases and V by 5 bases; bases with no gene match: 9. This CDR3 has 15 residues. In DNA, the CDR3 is TGTGCCAGCAGTACGGACAGGGCCTCCCAAGATACGCAGTATTTT. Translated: CASSTDRASQDTQYF.

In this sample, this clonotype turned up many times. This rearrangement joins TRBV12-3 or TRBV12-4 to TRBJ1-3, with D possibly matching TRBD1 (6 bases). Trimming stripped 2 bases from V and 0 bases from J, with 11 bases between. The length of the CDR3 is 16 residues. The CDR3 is CASSLQGLYSGNTIYF. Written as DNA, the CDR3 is TGTGCCAGCAGTTTACAGGGGCTATACTCTGGAAACACCATATATTTT.

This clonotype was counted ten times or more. The CDR3 region has the DNA TGCGCCAGCAGCCGTGGGAGTCGGGAGACCCAGTACTTC. Translating it yields CASSRGSRETQYF. The genes are TRBV5-1 and TRBJ2-5, with D possibly matching TRBD2 (5 bases). This CDR3 spans 13 amino acids. From germline, CDR1 is SGHRS and CDR2 YFSETQ. V was pared by 4 bases and J by 5 bases, with 12 bases between.

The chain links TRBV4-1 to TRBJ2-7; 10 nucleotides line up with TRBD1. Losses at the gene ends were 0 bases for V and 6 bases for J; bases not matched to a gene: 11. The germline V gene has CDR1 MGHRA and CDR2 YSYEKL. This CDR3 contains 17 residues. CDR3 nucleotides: TGCGCCAGCAGCCAAGATTCTTTGGGGACAGGGGATTCCGAGCAGTACTTC. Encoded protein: CASSQDSLGTGDSEQYF.

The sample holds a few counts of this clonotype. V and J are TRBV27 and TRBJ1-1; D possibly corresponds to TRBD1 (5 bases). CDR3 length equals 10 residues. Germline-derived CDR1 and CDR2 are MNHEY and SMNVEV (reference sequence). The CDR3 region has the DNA TGTGGCACAGGGAACACTGAAGCTTTCTTT. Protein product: CGTGNTEAFF.

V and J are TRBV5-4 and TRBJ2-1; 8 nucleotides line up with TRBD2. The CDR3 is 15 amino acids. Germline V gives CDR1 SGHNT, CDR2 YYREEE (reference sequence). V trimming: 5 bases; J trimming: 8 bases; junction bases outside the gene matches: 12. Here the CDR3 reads CASSPRAGGLHEQFF. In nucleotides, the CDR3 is TGTGCCAGCAGTCCCCGGGCGGGGGGATTACATGAGCAGTTCTTC.

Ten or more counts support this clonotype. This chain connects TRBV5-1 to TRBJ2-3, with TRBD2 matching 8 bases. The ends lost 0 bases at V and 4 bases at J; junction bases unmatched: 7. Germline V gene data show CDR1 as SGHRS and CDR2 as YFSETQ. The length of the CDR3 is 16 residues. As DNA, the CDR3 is TGCGCCAGCAGCTTGGCTAAGCGGGAGATGGCAGATACGCAGTATTTT. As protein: CASSLAKREMADTQYF.

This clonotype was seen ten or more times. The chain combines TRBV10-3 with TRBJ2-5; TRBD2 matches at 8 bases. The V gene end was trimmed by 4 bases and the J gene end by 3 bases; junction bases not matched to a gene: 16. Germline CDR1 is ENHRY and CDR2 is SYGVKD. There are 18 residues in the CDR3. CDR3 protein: CAISGELAADGLKETQYF. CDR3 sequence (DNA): TGTGCCATCAGTGGCGAACTAGCGGCCGACGGTTTAAAAGAGACCCAGTACTTC.

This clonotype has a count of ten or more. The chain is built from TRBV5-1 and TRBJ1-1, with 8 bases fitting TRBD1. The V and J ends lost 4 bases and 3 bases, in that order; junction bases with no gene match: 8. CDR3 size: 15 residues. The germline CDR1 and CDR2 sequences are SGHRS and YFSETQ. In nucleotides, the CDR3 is TGCGCCAGCAGCGAAATGACAGGGGACGACACTGAAGCTTTCTTT. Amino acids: CASSEMTGDDTEAFF. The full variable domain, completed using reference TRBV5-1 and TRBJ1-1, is KAGVTQTPRYLIKTRGQQVTLSCSPISGHRSVSWYQQTPGQGLQFLFEYFSETQRNKGNFPGRFSGRQFSNSRSEMNVSTLELGDSALYLCASSEMTGDDTEAFFGQGTRLTVV.

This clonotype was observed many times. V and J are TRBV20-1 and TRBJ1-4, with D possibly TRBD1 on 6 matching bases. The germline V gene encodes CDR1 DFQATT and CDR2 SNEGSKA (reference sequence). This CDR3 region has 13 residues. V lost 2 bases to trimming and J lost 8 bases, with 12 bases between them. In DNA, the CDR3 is TGCAGTGCTAGAAAACAGGGTGTGGAAAAACTGTTTTTT. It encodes CSARKQGVEKLFF.

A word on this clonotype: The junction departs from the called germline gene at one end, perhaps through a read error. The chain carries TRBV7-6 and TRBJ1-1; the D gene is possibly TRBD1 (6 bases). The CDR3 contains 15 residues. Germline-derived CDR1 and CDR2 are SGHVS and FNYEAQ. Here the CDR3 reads CASSSNRVGNAEAFF. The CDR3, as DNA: TGTGCCAGCAGCTCTAACAGGGTTGGGAACGCTGAAGCTTTCTTT.

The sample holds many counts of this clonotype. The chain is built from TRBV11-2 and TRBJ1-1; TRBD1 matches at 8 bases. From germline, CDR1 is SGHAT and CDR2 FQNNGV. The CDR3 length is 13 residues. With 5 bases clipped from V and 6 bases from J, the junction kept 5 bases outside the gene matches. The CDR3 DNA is TGTGCCAGCAGCCCGACAGGGGTGGCTGAAGCTTTCTTT. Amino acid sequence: CASSPTGVAEAFF.

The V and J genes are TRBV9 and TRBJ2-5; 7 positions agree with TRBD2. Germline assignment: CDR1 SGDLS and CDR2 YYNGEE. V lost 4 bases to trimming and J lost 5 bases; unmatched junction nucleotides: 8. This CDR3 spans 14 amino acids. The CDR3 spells CASSTGLPQETQYF. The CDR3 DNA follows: TGTGCCAGCAGCACGGGACTACCTCAGGAGACCCAGTACTTC.

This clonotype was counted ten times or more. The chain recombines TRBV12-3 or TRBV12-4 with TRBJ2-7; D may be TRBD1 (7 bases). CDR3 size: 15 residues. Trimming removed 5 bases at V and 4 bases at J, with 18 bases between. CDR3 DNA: TGTGCCAGCAGTCCTTGGGGGGACAGACTTTACGAGCAGTACTTC. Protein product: CASSPWGDRLYEQYF.

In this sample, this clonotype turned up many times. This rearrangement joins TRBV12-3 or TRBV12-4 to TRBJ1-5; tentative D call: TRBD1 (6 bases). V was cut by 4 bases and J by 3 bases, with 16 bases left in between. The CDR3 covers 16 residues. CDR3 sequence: CASSSSGRGVNQPQHF. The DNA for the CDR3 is TGTGCCAGCAGTTCCTCTGGCAGGGGAGTCAATCAGCCCCAGCATTTT.

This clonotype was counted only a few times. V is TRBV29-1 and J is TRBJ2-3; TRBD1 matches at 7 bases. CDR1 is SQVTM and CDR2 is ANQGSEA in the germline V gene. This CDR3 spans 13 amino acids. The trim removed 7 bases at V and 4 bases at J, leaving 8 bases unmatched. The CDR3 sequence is CSGGTVNADTQYF. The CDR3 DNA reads TGCAGCGGGGGGACAGTAAACGCAGATACGCAGTATTTT.

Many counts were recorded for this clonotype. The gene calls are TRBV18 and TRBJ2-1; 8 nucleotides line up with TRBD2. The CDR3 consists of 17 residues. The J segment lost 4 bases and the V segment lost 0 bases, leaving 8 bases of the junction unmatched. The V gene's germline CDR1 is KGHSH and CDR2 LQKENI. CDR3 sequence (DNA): TGTGCCAGCTCACCACCGGGGGCCCAGCGGGAGTACAATGAGCAGTTCTTC. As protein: CASSPPGAQREYNEQFF.

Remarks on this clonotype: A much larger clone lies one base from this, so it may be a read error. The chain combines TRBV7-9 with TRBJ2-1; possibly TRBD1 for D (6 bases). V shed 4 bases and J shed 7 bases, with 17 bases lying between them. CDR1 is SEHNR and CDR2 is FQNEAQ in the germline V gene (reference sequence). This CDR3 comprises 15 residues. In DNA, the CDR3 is TGTGCCAGCAGCTCAGTCGGGACACGAAGGAATGAGCAGTTCTTC. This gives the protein CASSSVGTRRNEQFF.

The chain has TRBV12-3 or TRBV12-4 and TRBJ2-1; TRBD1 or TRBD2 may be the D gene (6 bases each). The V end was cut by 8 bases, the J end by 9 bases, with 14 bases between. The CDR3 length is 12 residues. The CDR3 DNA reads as TGTGCCAGCTTCAAAGGGGGGACTGAGCAGTTCTTC. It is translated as CASFKGGTEQFF.

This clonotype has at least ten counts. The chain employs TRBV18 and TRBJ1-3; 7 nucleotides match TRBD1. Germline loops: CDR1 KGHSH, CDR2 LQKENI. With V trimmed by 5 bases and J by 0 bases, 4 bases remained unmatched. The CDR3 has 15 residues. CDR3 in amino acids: CASSSGQASGNTIYF. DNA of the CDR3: TGTGCCAGCTCATCCGGACAGGCCTCTGGAAACACCATATATTTT.

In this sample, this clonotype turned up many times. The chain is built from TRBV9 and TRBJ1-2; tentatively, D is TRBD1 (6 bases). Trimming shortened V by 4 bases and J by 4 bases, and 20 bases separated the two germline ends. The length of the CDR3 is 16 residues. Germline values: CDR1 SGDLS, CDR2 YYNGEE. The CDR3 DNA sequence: TGTGCCAGCAGCCCACGGGGGCAACGCGCTAGCTATGGCTACACCTTC. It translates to CASSPRGQRASYGYTF.

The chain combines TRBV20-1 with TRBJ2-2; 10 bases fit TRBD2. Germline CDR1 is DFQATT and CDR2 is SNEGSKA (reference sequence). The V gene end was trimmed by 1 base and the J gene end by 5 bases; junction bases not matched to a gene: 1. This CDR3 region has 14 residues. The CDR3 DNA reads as TGCAGTGCTAGAGTACTAGCGGGAACCGGGGAGCTGTTTTTT. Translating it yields CSARVLAGTGELFF.

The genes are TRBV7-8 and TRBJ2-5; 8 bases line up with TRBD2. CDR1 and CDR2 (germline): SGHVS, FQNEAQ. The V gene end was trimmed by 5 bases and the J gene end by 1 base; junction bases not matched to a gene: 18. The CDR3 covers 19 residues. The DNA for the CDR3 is TGTGCCAGCAGCCTCCCCTTAGGGCTAAGCGGGAGAACCCAAGAGACCCAGTACTTC. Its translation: CASSLPLGLSGRTQETQYF.

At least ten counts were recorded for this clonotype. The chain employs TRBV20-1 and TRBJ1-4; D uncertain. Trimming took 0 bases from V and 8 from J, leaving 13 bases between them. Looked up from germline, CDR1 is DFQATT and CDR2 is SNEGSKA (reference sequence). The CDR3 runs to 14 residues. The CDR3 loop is CSARDPQVGEKLFF. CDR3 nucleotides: TGCAGTGCTAGAGATCCCCAGGTCGGGGAAAAACTGTTTTTT.